This T cell receptor beta chain was documented in a study of persistence of HIV-infected CD4 T cells. Sequencing used immunoSEQ version 4 in survey mode. Sequencing used immunoSEQ multiplex PCR; TCRdb keeps in-frame clones, though not all of them. The top ten hold less than 3% of the sample, which has about 50,000 clones, more than 60% seen once. Stimulation used 8 to 10 ug/mL lysate from CMV-infected fibroblasts. CD40L/CD69 double-negative CD45RO-high memory CD4+ T cells were collected. This CDR3 comprises 14 residues. From germline, CDR1 is SGDLS and CDR2 YYNGEE. V dropped 2 bases and J dropped 2 bases, with 11 bases sitting between them. In the case of this clone: What it recognizes is unknown.

Whole-study results and caveats: Degenerate expanded CDR3beta sequences were enriched among CMV- and Gag-responding cells.

The TCR sequence derives from an adult man with HIV who was CMV-seropositive. The chain links TRBV9 to TRBJ2-7; unclear D gene. Sequenced here: CD4+ T cells sorted from PBMCs after approximately 18-hour stimulation, sampled from a patient who received antiretroviral therapy. For the CDR3, the DNA is TGTGCCAGCAGCGTCGACCCTGGCGCCTACGAGCAGTACTTC. This codes for CASSVDPGAYEQYF. The full variable domain, completed using reference TRBV9 and TRBJ2-7, is DSGVTQTPKHLITATGQRVTLRCSPRSGDLSVYWYQQSLDQGLQFLIQYYNGEERAKGNILERFSAQQFPDLHSELNLSSLELGDSALYFCASSVDPGAYEQYFGPGTRLTVT.